This entry lists 23 T cell receptor beta chains sequenced from one sample in a study of Graves' ophthalmopathy and Graves' hyperthyroidism. Researchers took RNA transcripts and amplified TCR beta CDR3 regions from them. HTBI primers were used in a first-round RT-PCR, which preceded a second-round multiplex PCR. TCRdb re-called the multiplex PCR reads with MiXCR, one entry per CDR3 protein. The sample lists 600,000 to 950,000 distinct CDR3 sequences, roughly 40% seen once, with 44% in the top ten. Sequenced input: peripheral blood. The receptors were gathered from an adult man with Graves' ophthalmopathy.

There are many counts of this clonotype. The CDR3 sequence is CASSQRRELLYGYTF. The CDR3 DNA reads TGTGCCAGCAGCCAACGTCGTGAGTTGCTATATGGCTACACCTTC. The chain links TRBV4-2 to TRBJ1-2; D unresolved. The germline gives CDR1 LGHNA, CDR2 YNFKEQ. The CDR3 has 15 amino acids. The V and J ends lost 2 bases and 5 bases respectively, with 15 bases between them.

This clonotype was detected many times. The V call is TRBV7-2, the J call TRBJ2-5, with TRBD2 as a possible D gene (7 bases). This CDR3 contains 14 residues. V dropped 4 bases and J dropped 5 bases, with 14 bases sitting between them. Per the germline V gene, CDR1 is SGHTA and CDR2 is FQGNSA. Written as DNA, the CDR3 is TGTGCCAGCAGCTCTCCGGGGGGCAGGGAGACCCAGTACTTC. This sequence encodes CASSSPGGRETQYF.

This clonotype has more than one count but fewer than ten. The chain has TRBV4-1 and TRBJ2-7, with D tentatively TRBD1 (8 bases). Trimming shortened V by 1 base and J by 3 bases, and 13 bases separated the two germline ends. The CDR3 consists of 15 residues. In germline, CDR1 is MGHRA, CDR2 YSYEKL. The CDR3 here is CASSQAGGQGYEQYF. The CDR3 coding sequence is TGCGCCAGCAGCCAAGCGGGAGGACAGGGCTACGAGCAGTACTTC.

Comment on this clonotype: The junction differs from germline at one of its ends, possibly a read error. The chain is built from TRBV7-9 and TRBJ1-4, with D uncertain. The CDR3 has 15 residues. CDR1 and CDR2 (germline): SEHNR, FQNEAQ (reference sequence). The CDR3 DNA is TGCGCCAACAGCCAAGCATGGGATCAAGGTGAAAAACTGTTTTTT. This gives the protein CANSQAWDQGEKLFF.

On this clonotype: A read error may account for a junction end that differs from germline. The chain joins TRBV2 to TRBJ1-3; 7 nucleotides align to TRBD1. CDR1 and CDR2 from the germline V gene are SNHLY and FYNNEI. The CDR3 length is 9 residues. CDR3: CASSGGYSF. The CDR3 DNA is TGTGCCAGCTCAGGGGGATACAGTTTT.

This clonotype was recorded a few times. This rearrangement joins TRBV25-1 to TRBJ2-2; D may be TRBD1 (6 bases). The CDR3 has 13 amino acids. The germline V and J ends were trimmed by 9 bases and 4 bases, with 12 bases remaining between them. Germline V gene lookup returns CDR1 MGHDK and CDR2 SYGVNS. The CDR3 here is CASRGWGTGELFF. CDR3 coding DNA: TGTGCCAGTAGGGGGTGGGGCACCGGGGAGCTGTTTTTT.

Details on this clonotype: A clone one base away is much larger, so this may be a read error. This chain joins TRBV19 and TRBJ1-1; 9 positions agree with TRBD1. The germline V gene has CDR1 LNHDA and CDR2 SQIVND (reference sequence). The CDR3 length is 15 residues. V gave up 6 bases and J gave up 6 bases; unmatched junction bases: 11. CDR3 loop: CASSLGTGKLSEAFF. The CDR3, as DNA: TGTGCCAGTAGCCTAGGGACAGGGAAGCTCTCTGAAGCTTTCTTT. The variable domain in full, with the rest retrieved from reference TRBV19 and TRBJ1-1, is DGGITQSPKYLFRKEGQNVTLSCEQNLNHDAMYWYRQDPGQGLRLIYYSQIVNDFQKGDIAEGYSVSREKKESFPLTVTSAQKNPTAFYLCASSLGTGKLSEAFFGQGTRLTVV.

The V call is TRBV7-2, the J call TRBJ2-7, with D uncertain. CDR1 and CDR2 from the germline V gene are SGHTA and FQGNSA. The length of the CDR3 is 13 residues. Trimming removed 5 bases at V and 4 bases at J, with 12 bases between. Here the CDR3 DNA reads TGTGCCAGCAGCGGATCGGTTGGGTACGAGCAGTACTTC. Translated, it gives CASSGSVGYEQYF.

The chain carries TRBV25-1 and TRBJ1-2, with D hard to call. V was shortened by 5 bases and J by 8 bases, with 12 bases between the two germline ends. The CDR3 runs 12 residues. From germline, CDR1 is MGHDK and CDR2 SYGVNS. CDR3: CASSLFGEGYTF. As DNA, the CDR3 is TGTGCCAGCAGTCTTTTCGGGGAAGGCTACACCTTC.

This clonotype was counted many times. This rearrangement joins TRBV7-9 to TRBJ2-5, with a possible D match to TRBD2 (5 bases). With 5 bases removed from V and 0 bases from J, the gap between germline ends came to 13 bases. This CDR3 region has 15 residues. The germline V gene has CDR1 SEHNR and CDR2 FQNEAQ (reference sequence). CDR3 residues: CASSHEGGDQETQYF. Written as DNA, the CDR3 is TGTGCCAGCAGCCACGAGGGTGGGGACCAAGAGACCCAGTACTTC.

This clonotype has ten or more counts. The chain joins TRBV7-2 to TRBJ2-7; D is perhaps TRBD1 or TRBD2 (5 bases each). Germline V gives CDR1 SGHTA, CDR2 FQGNSA. Trimming left V 1 base short and J 6 bases short, with 10 bases between. The CDR3 runs to 13 residues. The CDR3 region has the DNA TGTGCCAGCAGCTTAGGCAGGGAGCGCGAGCAGTACTTC. It encodes CASSLGREREQYF.

V and J are TRBV7-2 and TRBJ2-7; the match to TRBD1 covers 9 bases. The end of the DNA is better explained by TRBJ2-1, so the J call may be wrong. CDR3 length: 16 residues. Per germline, CDR1 SGHTA and CDR2 FQGNSA. As DNA, the CDR3 is TGTGCCAGCAGCTTAGCCGGGACAGGGTATCGCAATGAGCAGTTCTTC. Translation: CASSLAGTGYRNEQFF.

This clonotype was counted between two and nine times. This chain joins TRBV2 and TRBJ2-5; D may be TRBD1 (6 bases). There are 14 residues in the CDR3. Trimming cost V 6 bases and J 9 bases, with 20 bases left between them. The germline gives CDR1 SNHLY, CDR2 FYNNEI. CDR3 coding DNA: TGTGCCAGCAGCTTGAACAGGGCCTCTGGGGCCCAGTACTTC. It translates to CASSLNRASGAQYF.

This clonotype was found many times. The chain couples TRBV5-1 to TRBJ1-1; 8 nucleotides align to TRBD1. In germline, CDR1 is SGHRS, CDR2 YFSETQ. This CDR3 comprises 14 residues. The junction had 6 bases not matched to a gene; V was cut back by 4 bases and J by 4 bases. The CDR3 protein is CASSLDRVGTEAFF. The CDR3 DNA follows: TGCGCCAGCAGCCTGGACAGGGTGGGCACTGAAGCTTTCTTT. Filled out from reference TRBV5-1 and TRBJ1-1, the complete variable domain reads KAGVTQTPRYLIKTRGQQVTLSCSPISGHRSVSWYQQTPGQGLQFLFEYFSETQRNKGNFPGRFSGRQFSNSRSEMNVSTLELGDSALYLCASSLDRVGTEAFFGQGTRLTVV.

The rearrangement joins TRBV7-9 to TRBJ2-2, with a weak D call TRBD1 (5 bases). The CDR3 spans 12 residues. CDR1 is SEHNR and CDR2 is FQNEAQ in the germline V gene (reference sequence). V lost 7 bases to trimming and J lost 7 bases, with 10 bases between them. CDR3 nucleotides: TGTGCCAGCAAAAGAGACAGCGGGGAGCTGTTTTTT. It translates to CASKRDSGELFF.

This chain uses TRBV15 with TRBJ1-2; D may be TRBD1 (5 bases). The CDR3 sequence is 14 residues long. In germline, CDR1 is LNHNV, CDR2 YYDKDF (reference sequence). Trimming pared 10 bases from V and 0 bases from J, leaving 15 bases between. The CDR3 nucleotides are TGTGCCAGCAGTGACAGTTTTGCTAACTATGGCTACACCTTC. As protein: CASSDSFANYGYTF.

This clonotype was counted between two and nine times. The rearrangement links TRBV7-2 to TRBJ2-7, with unresolved D. The CDR3 covers 16 residues. CDR1 is SGHTA, CDR2 FQGNSA, per germline. Trimming took 5 bases from V and 5 from J, leaving 22 bases between them. CDR3 DNA sequence: TGTGCCAGCAGCCAGGAGTTGGTGGGAATGGCGGACGAGCAGTACTTC. It codes for CASSQELVGMADEQYF.

This clonotype was picked up many times. V is TRBV19 and J is TRBJ1-1, with D possibly being TRBD1 (5 bases). Between the trimmed V and J ends, which lost 4 bases and 0 bases, there was a span of 12 bases. This CDR3 contains 15 residues. The germline gives CDR1 LNHDA, CDR2 SQIVND (reference sequence). CDR3 nucleotides: TGTGCCAGTAGTAGTTGGACATTTATGAACACTGAAGCTTTCTTT. It codes for CASSSWTFMNTEAFF.

This sequence joins TRBV20-1 and TRBJ2-7; possible D gene TRBD1, 5 bases. CDR1 and CDR2 (germline): DFQATT, SNEGSKA (reference sequence). The V end was cut by 1 base, the J end by 1 base, with 11 bases between. This CDR3 is 14 amino acids long. Here the CDR3 reads CSARVPTDSYEQYF. CDR3 in DNA: TGCAGTGCTAGAGTACCGACAGATTCCTACGAGCAGTACTTC.

This sequence joins TRBV9 and TRBJ1-5; D might be TRBD1 (5 bases). The CDR3 is 14 residues long. The germline V gene has CDR1 SGDLS and CDR2 YYNGEE. V was cut by 4 bases and J by 14 bases, with 22 bases left in between. CDR3 amino acids: CASSSTPGAGYEHF. The CDR3 DNA reads as TGTGCCAGCAGCTCGACCCCCGGGGCAGGCTACGAGCATTTT.

This chain connects TRBV25-1 to TRBJ2-2, with D uncertain. Germline V gene lookup returns CDR1 MGHDK and CDR2 SYGVNS. The CDR3 is 16 residues long. The V end lost 6 bases, the J end lost 2 bases, and 16 bases lay between the germline ends. CDR3 nucleotides: TGTGCCAGCAGCCAAGATATCGGCTCTAACACCGGGGAGCTGTTTTTT. Protein sequence: CASSQDIGSNTGELFF.

This clonotype was picked up many times. The chain has TRBV29-1 and TRBJ1-2, with TRBD1 as a possible D gene (6 bases). CDR3 length equals 16 residues. Trimming removed 2 bases at V and 2 bases at J, with 18 bases between. CDR1 and CDR2 from the germline V gene are SQVTM and ANQGSEA. As DNA, the CDR3 is TGCAGCGTTGAAATGGGGGCAGGTACATTCAACTATGGCTACACCTTC. Protein sequence: CSVEMGAGTFNYGYTF.

Remarks on this clonotype: This CDR3 fails to terminate in the conserved phenylalanine or tryptophan, so it likely reflects a read error. The chain is built from TRBV4-3 and TRBJ2-7; the D call may be TRBD1 or TRBD2 (5 bases each). CDR3 length: 15 residues. From germline, CDR1 is LGHNA and CDR2 YSLEER. V was trimmed by 2 bases and J by 1 base, leaving 12 bases between them. CDR3 DNA sequence: TGCGCCAGCAGCCAAAACCGGGACGTATCCTACGAGCAGTACTGC. It yields the protein CASSQNRDVSYEQYC.